This T cell receptor beta chain was documented in a study of OX40 agonist ivuxolimab in advanced cancers. As for the study in general: Participants averaged roughly 57 years of age (range about 23 to 90) and were less than 85% male.

Comment on this clone: Its target is unknown.

Assay: immunoSEQ multiplex PCR; the TCRdb copy retains only in-frame clones and omits some. The table lists tens of thousands of clones, about 80% of them singletons, with around 7% in the top ten. The germline CDR1 and CDR2 sequences are MDHEN and SYDVKM. V dropped 6 bases and J dropped 2 bases, with 7 bases sitting between them. CDR3 length equals 12 residues. The study's findings and limits: Expanded clones belonging to CD8+ T cells outnumbered, on average, those of CD4+.

A history of autoimmune disease or systemic immunosuppression excluded patients. Blood sampling was done at baseline, cycle 4 day 1, and cycle 7 day 1. The V gene is TRBV28, the J gene TRBJ1-2, with unresolved D. The receptor's source is an adult with an advanced solid tumor such as melanoma, head and neck, liver or kidney cancer. The sequenced sample was CD4+ or CD8+ T cells sorted from blood, obtained in a trial of the OX40 agonist ivuxolimab. CDR3 sequence: CASSASNYGYTF. CDR3 sequence (DNA): TGTGCCAGCAGCGCTTCGAACTATGGCTACACCTTC.